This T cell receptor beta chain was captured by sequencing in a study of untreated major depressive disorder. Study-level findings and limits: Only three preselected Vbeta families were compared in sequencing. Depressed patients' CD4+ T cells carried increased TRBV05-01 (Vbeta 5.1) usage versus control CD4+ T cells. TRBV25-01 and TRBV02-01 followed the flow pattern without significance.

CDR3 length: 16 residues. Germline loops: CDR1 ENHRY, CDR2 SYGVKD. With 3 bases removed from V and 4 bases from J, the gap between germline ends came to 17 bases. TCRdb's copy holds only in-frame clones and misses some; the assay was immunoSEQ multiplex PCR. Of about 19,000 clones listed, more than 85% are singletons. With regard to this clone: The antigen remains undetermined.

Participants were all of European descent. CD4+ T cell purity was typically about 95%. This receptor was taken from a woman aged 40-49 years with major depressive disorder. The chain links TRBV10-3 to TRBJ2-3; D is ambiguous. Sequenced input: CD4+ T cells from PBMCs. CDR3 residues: CAISEGFEAVSDTQYF. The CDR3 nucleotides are TGTGCCATCAGTGAAGGGTTTGAAGCCGTATCAGATACGCAGTATTTT.